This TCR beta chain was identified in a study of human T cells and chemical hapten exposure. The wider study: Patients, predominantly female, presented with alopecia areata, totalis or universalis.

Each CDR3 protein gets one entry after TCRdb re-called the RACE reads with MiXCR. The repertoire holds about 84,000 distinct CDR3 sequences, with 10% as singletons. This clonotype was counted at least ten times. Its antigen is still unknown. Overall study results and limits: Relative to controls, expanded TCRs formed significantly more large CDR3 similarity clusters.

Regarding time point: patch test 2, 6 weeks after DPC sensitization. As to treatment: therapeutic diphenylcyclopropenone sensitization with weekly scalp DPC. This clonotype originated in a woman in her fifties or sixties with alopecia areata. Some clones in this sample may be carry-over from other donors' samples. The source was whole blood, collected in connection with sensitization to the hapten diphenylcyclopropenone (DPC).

The DNA for the CDR3 is TGTGCCATCAGTGAGTCCCTAGCGGGAGTCGGTGAGACCCAGTACTTC. It encodes CAISESLAGVGETQYF. The chain combines TRBV10-3 with TRBJ2-5; 10 bases match TRBD2. This CDR3 region has 16 residues. V lost 0 bases, J lost 5 bases, and 6 bases stayed unmatched. Germline loops: CDR1 ENHRY, CDR2 SYGVKD.